This passage covers 23 T cell receptor beta chains from one sample sequenced in a study of blood T cell repertoires in COVID-19. Assay: immunoSEQ multiplex PCR; the TCRdb copy retains only in-frame clones and omits some. The sample lists about 150,000 clones; 80% to 90% were seen once. The sample comprised peripheral blood. These receptors all stem from a man aged 18 to 29 with COVID-19, enrolled during active disease.

The V and J genes are TRBV6-6 and TRBJ2-7, with 7 bases matching TRBD2. The CDR3 contains 15 residues. Germline CDR1 is MNHNY and CDR2 is SVGAGI (reference sequence). The junction had 13 bases not matched to a gene; V was cut back by 6 bases and J by 5 bases. In DNA, the CDR3 is TGTGCCAGCAGCCAAGGACTAGAATCAACCCACGAGCAGTACTTC. It codes for CASSQGLESTHEQYF.

The count of this clone is one. The chain couples TRBV5-6 to TRBJ2-6; D is uncertain. CDR1 and CDR2 from the germline V gene are SGHDT and YYEEEE. The CDR3 extends over 13 amino acids. V gave up 2 bases and J gave up 4 bases, with 4 bases separating them. The CDR3 region has the DNA TGTGCCAGCAGCTTTACAGGGGCCAACGTCCTGACTTTC. Amino acids: CASSFTGANVLTF.

V usage is TRBV5-1 and J usage is TRBJ2-2; TRBD2 matches at 11 bases. V lost 2 bases, J lost 5 bases, and 2 bases stayed unmatched. Looked up from germline, CDR1 is SGHRS and CDR2 is YFSETQ. The CDR3 consists of 15 residues. The CDR3 sequence is CASSFTSGRTGELFF. For the CDR3, the DNA is TGCGCCAGCAGCTTTACTAGCGGGAGAACCGGGGAGCTGTTTTTT.

The chain combines TRBV28 with TRBJ2-2; 10 bases fit TRBD2. This CDR3 is 15 amino acids long. CDR1 MDHEN and CDR2 SYDVKM come from the germline V gene. J lost 7 bases, V lost 4 bases, and 6 bases had no gene match. CDR3 residues: CASSSPASGSGELFF. The CDR3, as DNA: TGTGCCAGCAGTTCCCCGGCTAGCGGGAGCGGGGAGCTGTTTTTT.

J is TRBJ2-1 and V is TRBV5-1; no clear D gene. The CDR3 consists of 14 residues. Germline values: CDR1 SGHRS, CDR2 YFSETQ. The ends were cut back, 3 bases at V and 4 bases at J, with 11 bases in the middle. The CDR3 nucleotides are TGCGCCAGCAGCTCGCAGATAAAGTACAATGAGCAGTTCTTC. This codes for CASSSQIKYNEQFF.

This chain uses TRBV30 with TRBJ2-7, with 13 bases that match TRBD2. V lost 7 bases and J lost 2; bases outside the gene matches: 8. This CDR3 spans 15 amino acids. In germline, CDR1 is GTSNPN, CDR2 SVGIG (reference sequence). The DNA for the CDR3 is TGTGCCTCCACGTTTGGGACTAGCGGGACCTACGAGCAGTACTTC. Protein product: CASTFGTSGTYEQYF. Looking up the rest from reference TRBV30 and TRBJ2-7 gives the full variable domain: SQTIHQWPATLVQPVGSPLSLECTVEGTSNPNLYWYRQAAGRGLQLLFYSVGIGQISSEVPQNLSASRPQDRQFILSSKKLLLSDSGFYLCASTFGTSGTYEQYFGPGTRLTVT.

This chain joins TRBV11-2 and TRBJ2-2; D perhaps matches TRBD2 (5 bases). The CDR3 contains 15 residues. CDR1 is SGHAT, CDR2 FQNNGV, per germline. The V gene lost 3 bases and the J gene lost 2 bases, with 10 bases spanning the gap. CDR3 sequence: CASSFLPGNTGELFF. The DNA of the CDR3 is TGTGCCAGCAGCTTTCTTCCGGGAAACACCGGGGAGCTGTTTTTT.

The rearrangement joins TRBV28 to TRBJ1-1; TRBD1 agrees at 7 bases. The V gene end was trimmed by 1 base and the J gene end by 4 bases; junction bases not matched to a gene: 6. The CDR3 loop spans 15 amino acids. Germline V gene data show CDR1 as MDHEN and CDR2 as SYDVKM. CDR3 region: CASSLFQGVGTEAFF. In DNA, the CDR3 is TGTGCCAGCAGTTTATTTCAGGGGGTCGGCACTGAAGCTTTCTTT.

The gene calls are TRBV2 and TRBJ1-2; TRBD1 matches at 7 bases. CDR1 SNHLY and CDR2 FYNNEI come from the germline V gene. V was pared by 7 bases and J by 3 bases, with 5 bases of the junction left unmatched. This CDR3 region has 13 residues. CDR3 sequence: CASIKDRDYGYTF. As DNA, the CDR3 is TGTGCCAGCATTAAAGACAGGGACTATGGCTACACCTTC.

The J gene is TRBJ1-2, the V gene TRBV18; a weak D match, TRBD1 (5 bases). Germline V gene data show CDR1 as KGHSH and CDR2 as LQKENI. With 3 bases removed from V and 4 bases from J, the gap between germline ends came to 18 bases. The CDR3 runs 16 residues. The CDR3 coding sequence is TGTGCCAGCTCACCTCGGGGACTCCGGATGGGCTATGGCTACACCTTC. Translating gives CASSPRGLRMGYGYTF.

The chain links TRBV6-5 to TRBJ2-1; D perhaps matches TRBD1 (5 bases). Germline V gives CDR1 MNHEY, CDR2 SVGAGI. The CDR3 length is 13 residues. Trimming removed 10 bases at V and 1 base at J, with 11 bases between. The CDR3 is CATRRQSYNEQFF. CDR3 nucleotides: TGTGCCACCAGGAGACAGTCCTACAATGAGCAGTTCTTC.

Worth noting for this clone: Sequence at one end of the junction differs from germline and may be a read error. The chain combines TRBV7-8 with TRBJ2-2; weak D call: TRBD1 (6 bases). The CDR3 runs 14 residues. Per germline, CDR1 SGHVS and CDR2 FQNEAQ. The CDR3: CASSSTGNAGELFF. DNA for the CDR3: TGTGCCAGCAGCTCAACAGGGAACGCCGGGGAGCTGTTTTTT.

The chain couples TRBV23-1 to TRBJ2-1; D ambiguous. TRBV23-1 is reported as an ORF; its role is uncertain. The CDR3 length is 16 residues. Trimming shortened V by 1 base and J by 5 bases, and 15 bases separated the two germline ends. The DNA for the CDR3 is TGCGCCAGCAGTCAATTCTACAGTGTGTCTCACAATGAGCAGTTCTTC. Translating gives CASSQFYSVSHNEQFF.

This clone appeared a single time. This CDR3 is CASGGLGTNEQFF. The CDR3 DNA is TGTGCCAGCGGAGGCTTGGGTACCAATGAGCAGTTCTTC. V gene TRBV2 combines with J gene TRBJ2-1; D is possibly TRBD2 (5 bases). V lost 8 bases, J lost 6 bases, and 14 bases lay in between. Per germline, CDR1 SNHLY and CDR2 FYNNEI. The CDR3 consists of 13 residues.

V usage is TRBV4-3 and J usage is TRBJ2-2; the match to TRBD1 covers 7 bases. The junction had 8 bases not matched to a gene; V was cut back by 1 base and J by 3 bases. The CDR3 contains 17 residues. Germline V CDR1 and CDR2: LGHNA, YSLEER. CDR3: CASSQAYRDRYTGELFF. In DNA form, the CDR3 reads TGCGCCAGCAGCCAAGCATACCGGGACAGATACACCGGGGAGCTGTTTTTT.

The gene calls are TRBV9 and TRBJ1-2; 8 nucleotides align to TRBD1. CDR1 and CDR2 from the germline V gene are SGDLS and YYNGEE. The CDR3 runs to 18 residues. Trimming removed 3 bases from V and 4 bases from J; junction bases left unmatched: 17. The CDR3: CASSGIWDRSESGYGYTF. CDR3 bases: TGTGCCAGCAGCGGAATCTGGGACAGGTCGGAATCCGGCTATGGCTACACCTTC.

DNA for the CDR3: TGTGCCAGCAGCCCAGGCAGGAAATCCTACGAGCAGTACTTC. This gives the protein CASSPGRKSYEQYF. This chain uses TRBV13 with TRBJ2-7, with D unclear. Between the trimmed V and J ends, which lost 5 bases and 1 base, there was a span of 12 bases. Germline V CDR1 and CDR2: PRHDT, FYEKMQ (reference sequence). The CDR3 contains 14 residues.

For the CDR3, the DNA is TGTGCCAGCAGTTTACGGACTAGCGGGAGCTCCTACGAGCAGTACTTC. Its protein product is CASSLRTSGSSYEQYF. The chain links TRBV27 to TRBJ2-7; 13 positions match TRBD2. The trim removed 2 bases at V and 0 bases at J, leaving 1 base unmatched. Germline-derived CDR1 and CDR2 are MNHEY and SMNVEV (reference sequence). The CDR3 sequence is 16 residues long.

This CDR3 is CAWIRTGTGGRNEQFF. CDR3 nucleotide sequence: TGTGCCTGGATCCGTACCGGGACAGGGGGAAGGAATGAGCAGTTCTTC. The J gene is TRBJ2-1, the V gene TRBV30; TRBD1 matches 11 bases. The CDR3 extends over 16 amino acids. The V gene's germline CDR1 is GTSNPN and CDR2 SVGIG (reference sequence). Trimming at V came to 4 bases and at J to 7 bases, leaving 12 bases not matched to a gene.

The chain is built from TRBV13 and TRBJ2-2; the match to TRBD2 covers 10 bases. CDR3 size: 16 residues. The germline gives CDR1 PRHDT, CDR2 FYEKMQ (reference sequence). The J segment lost 3 bases and the V segment lost 5 bases, leaving 6 bases of the junction unmatched. CDR3 bases: TGTGCCAGCAGCCCAGCGGGGGGGGACTACACCGGGGAGCTGTTTTTT. Translation gives CASSPAGGDYTGELFF.

The chain links TRBV7-2 to TRBJ2-7, with 8 bases identical to TRBD1. This CDR3 is 14 amino acids long. J was trimmed by 2 bases and V by 1 base; bases with no gene match: 1. Germline lookup yields CDR1 SGHTA and CDR2 FQGNSA. The CDR3 DNA reads as TGTGCCAGCAGCTTAGGGACAGGGACCTACGAGCAGTACTTC. Amino acids: CASSLGTGTYEQYF.

The chain is built from TRBV28 and TRBJ2-7, with a possible D match to TRBD2 (6 bases). Germline-derived CDR1 and CDR2 are MDHEN and SYDVKM. The CDR3 covers 14 residues. Between the trimmed V and J ends, which lost 6 bases and 2 bases, there was a span of 14 bases. The CDR3 bases are TGTGCCAGCAGAATGGGGGACTTTGCCTACGAGCAGTACTTC. Its translation: CASRMGDFAYEQYF.

The V gene is TRBV10-3, the J gene TRBJ2-3; possibly TRBD2 for D (5 bases). The V end was cut by 5 bases, the J end by 4 bases, with 10 bases between. Looked up from germline, CDR1 is ENHRY and CDR2 is SYGVKD. The CDR3 runs to 13 residues. The CDR3 loop is CAISSEGADTQYF. Written as DNA, the CDR3 is TGTGCCATCAGTTCTGAGGGAGCAGATACGCAGTATTTT.